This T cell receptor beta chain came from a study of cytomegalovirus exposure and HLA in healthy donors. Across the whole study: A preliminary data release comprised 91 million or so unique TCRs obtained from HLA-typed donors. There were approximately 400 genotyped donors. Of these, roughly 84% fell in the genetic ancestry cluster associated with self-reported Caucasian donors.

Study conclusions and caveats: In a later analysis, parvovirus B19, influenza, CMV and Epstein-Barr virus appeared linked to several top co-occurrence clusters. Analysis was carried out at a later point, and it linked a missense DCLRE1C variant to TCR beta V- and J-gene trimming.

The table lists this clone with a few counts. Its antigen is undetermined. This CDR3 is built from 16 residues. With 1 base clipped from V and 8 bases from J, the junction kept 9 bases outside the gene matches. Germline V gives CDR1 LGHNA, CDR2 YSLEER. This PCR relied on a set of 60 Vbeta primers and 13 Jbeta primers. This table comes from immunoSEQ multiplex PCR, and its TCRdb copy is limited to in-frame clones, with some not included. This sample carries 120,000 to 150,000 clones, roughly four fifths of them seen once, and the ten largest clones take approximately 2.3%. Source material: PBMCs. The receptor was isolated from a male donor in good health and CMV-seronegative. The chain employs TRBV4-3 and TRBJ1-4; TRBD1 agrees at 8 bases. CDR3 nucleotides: TGCGCCAGCAGCCAAGGCTTGGGACAGGCGGACGAAAAACTGTTTTTT. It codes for CASSQGLGQADEKLFF.